The clone carrying this TCR beta chain came up once. The data are from a study of OX40 agonist ivuxolimab in advanced cancers. Study-level background: Having had anti-PD-1, anti-PD-L1 or anti-CTLA-4 therapy before was allowed, and approximately 40% had some.

Repertoires were generated with immunoSEQ multiplex PCR, while TCRdb's copy carries only in-frame clones and drops some. The data contain about 140,000 clones, under 95% of them singletons. Germline V CDR1 and CDR2: SGHTA, FQGNSA. The germline V and J ends were trimmed by 1 base and 0 bases, with 8 bases remaining between them. The CDR3 covers 15 residues. The chain employs TRBV7-2 and TRBJ2-3, with D unresolved. The sequence came from an adult with an advanced solid tumor such as melanoma, head and neck, liver or kidney cancer. The sequences come from CD4+ or CD8+ T cells sorted from blood, collected in a trial of the OX40 agonist ivuxolimab. DNA for the CDR3: TGTGCCAGCAGCTTAGACGGATTTAGCACAGATACGCAGTATTTT. Translation: CASSLDGFSTDTQYF.